This T cell receptor (beta chain) is from a study of human T cells and chemical hapten exposure. This CDR3 region has 15 residues. Germline CDR1 is LNHNV and CDR2 is YYDKDF (reference sequence). V dropped 1 base and J dropped 3 bases, with 10 bases sitting between them. A note on this clonotype: No antigen is known for it.

As for time point: patch test 3, about 24 weeks after DPC sensitization. Treatment noted: therapeutic diphenylcyclopropenone sensitization with weekly scalp DPC. The starting material, unfractionated whole blood, was used for total RNA extraction. Individual cDNA molecules (in the library) carried attached unique molecular identifiers. TCRdb reprocessed the RACE reads with MiXCR, giving one entry per CDR3 protein. The sample has some 170,000 distinct CDR3 sequences, 25% to 35% seen once. General study results and limits: DPC sensitization left the count of TCRs above 1 in 1000 unchanged.

V gene TRBV15 combines with J gene TRBJ2-1; perhaps D is TRBD1 or TRBD2 (6 bases each). Sequencing was performed on whole blood, taken in connection with sensitization to the hapten diphenylcyclopropenone (DPC). The clonotype was recovered from a woman younger than 30 with alopecia areata. Some clones in this sample may be carry-over from other donors' samples. CDR3 residues: CATSRVGGFYNEQFF. The CDR3 DNA sequence: TGTGCCACCAGCAGAGTAGGGGGGTTCTACAATGAGCAGTTCTTC.